The 20 T cell receptor beta chains listed next were all sequenced from one sample in a study of blood T cell repertoires in COVID-19. Assay: immunoSEQ multiplex PCR; the TCRdb copy retains only in-frame clones and omits some. The sample has approximately 190,000 clones, about 82% seen once. The source material was peripheral blood. These receptors came from a woman aged 25 to 39 with acute or convalescent COVID-19.

The chain carries TRBV30 and TRBJ1-2, with no clear D. V lost 3 bases, J lost 0 bases, and 8 bases lay in between. CDR3 length: 13 residues. The germline gives CDR1 GTSNPN, CDR2 SVGIG (reference sequence). The CDR3 DNA reads as TGTGCCTGGAGCCACAGCACTAACTATGGCTACACCTTC. Residues: CAWSHSTNYGYTF. Full variable domain (rest looked up from reference TRBV30 and TRBJ1-2): SQTIHQWPATLVQPVGSPLSLECTVEGTSNPNLYWYRQAAGRGLQLLFYSVGIGQISSEVPQNLSASRPQDRQFILSSKKLLLSDSGFYLCAWSHSTNYGYTFGSGTRLTVV.

The rearrangement links TRBV27 to TRBJ2-7, with 11 bases that match TRBD2. CDR1 and CDR2 from the germline V gene are MNHEY and SMNVEV (reference sequence). Trimming removed 5 bases from V and 6 bases from J; junction bases left unmatched: 3. This CDR3 is 13 amino acids long. The CDR3 here is CASSQLAGVEQYF. The CDR3 bases are TGTGCCAGCAGTCAACTAGCGGGAGTCGAGCAGTACTTC.

V gene TRBV5-1 combines with J gene TRBJ2-7, with D possibly TRBD2 on 6 matching bases. Trimming took 4 bases from V and 4 from J, leaving 15 bases between them. Germline values: CDR1 SGHRS, CDR2 YFSETQ. This CDR3 region has 14 residues. DNA for the CDR3: TGCGCCAGCAGCCGCGTTGAGGGAGGATACGAGCAGTACTTC. It specifies CASSRVEGGYEQYF.

V gene TRBV19 combines with J gene TRBJ1-5, with TRBD1 matching over 9 bases. Germline lookup yields CDR1 LNHDA and CDR2 SQIVND (reference sequence). Trimming cost V 3 bases and J 6 bases; bases outside gene matches: 9. CDR3 size: 16 residues. The CDR3, as DNA: TGTGCCAGTAGTATGGGGACAGGGAGGAATGGTCAGCCCCAGCATTTT. Its translation: CASSMGTGRNGQPQHF. The full variable domain, completed using reference TRBV19 and TRBJ1-5, is DGGITQSPKYLFRKEGQNVTLSCEQNLNHDAMYWYRQDPGQGLRLIYYSQIVNDFQKGDIAEGYSVSREKKESFPLTVTSAQKNPTAFYLCASSMGTGRNGQPQHFGDGTRLSIL.

This sequence joins TRBV19 and TRBJ2-2; D might be TRBD1 (5 bases). Germline V CDR1 and CDR2: LNHDA, SQIVND (reference sequence). CDR3 length equals 13 residues. V lost 4 bases and J lost 6, with 9 bases in between. CDR3 DNA: TGTGCCAGTAGTACCCAACAGGCCGGGGAGCTGTTTTTT. This encodes CASSTQQAGELFF.

The chain recombines TRBV5-6 with TRBJ1-2; 7 bases match TRBD1. The V segment lost 2 bases and the J segment 4 bases; nucleotides outside the gene matches: 11. CDR1 is SGHDT and CDR2 is YYEEEE in the germline V gene. This CDR3 is built from 16 residues. The CDR3 DNA is TGTGCCAGCAGCTTAGGATCGGGACAGAAGGTCTATGGCTACACCTTC. Its protein is CASSLGSGQKVYGYTF.

The chain's CDR3 is CASSEGTVSNQPQHF. The CDR3 bases are TGTGCCAGCAGCGAAGGGACAGTTAGCAATCAGCCCCAGCATTTT. This chain joins TRBV9 and TRBJ1-5, with 7 nucleotides matching TRBD1. Germline loops: CDR1 SGDLS, CDR2 YYNGEE. The ends lost 3 bases at V and 0 bases at J; junction bases unmatched: 3. This CDR3 region has 15 residues.

The chain links TRBV7-8 to TRBJ1-4; 10 positions match TRBD1. CDR1 and CDR2 (germline): SGHVS, FQNEAQ. The V gene end was trimmed by 5 bases and the J gene end by 7 bases; junction bases not matched to a gene: 4. CDR3 length: 14 amino acids. This chain's CDR3 is CASSRDRGGEKLFF. DNA of the CDR3: TGTGCCAGCAGCCGGGACAGGGGTGGTGAAAAACTGTTTTTT.

This clone was seen just once. The CDR3 loop is CASSPRGPQETQYF. As DNA, the CDR3 is TGCGCCAGCAGCCCGCGGGGGCCTCAAGAGACCCAGTACTTC. This sequence joins TRBV5-1 and TRBJ2-5, with TRBD2 as a possible D gene (7 bases). The V gene lost 4 bases and the J gene lost 2 bases, with 12 bases spanning the gap. In germline, CDR1 is SGHRS, CDR2 YFSETQ. There are 14 residues in the CDR3.

The V call is TRBV4-2, the J call TRBJ2-2; 7 nucleotides line up with TRBD1. This CDR3 is built from 17 residues. V shed 0 bases, J shed 7 bases, and the junction held 11 bases outside the gene matches. Germline V gives CDR1 LGHNA, CDR2 YNFKEQ. The CDR3 bases are TGTGCCAGCAGCCAAGATGGGAACAGGGGATACGGCGGGGAGCTGTTTTTT. Residues: CASSQDGNRGYGGELFF.

The chain uses TRBV19 and TRBJ2-2; D remains unclear. V was clipped by 4 bases and J by 0 bases, with 18 bases between them. CDR1 and CDR2 from the germline V gene are LNHDA and SQIVND (reference sequence). This CDR3 contains 18 residues. CDR3 DNA sequence: TGTGCCAGTAGTACTTTAATGCGGCCACTTACGAACACCGGGGAGCTGTTTTTT. As protein: CASSTLMRPLTNTGELFF.

This rearrangement joins TRBV5-5 to TRBJ1-1; D unresolved. CDR3 length: 14 amino acids. The germline V gene encodes CDR1 SGHKS and CDR2 YYEKEE (reference sequence). Trimming removed 0 bases from V and 4 bases from J, with 10 bases in between. Here the CDR3 reads CASSLDPHSTEAFF. The CDR3 coding sequence is TGTGCCAGCAGCTTGGATCCCCATTCCACTGAAGCTTTCTTT.

CDR3 loop: CASSLGPRLERGEQYF. In nucleotides, the CDR3 is TGTGCCAGCAGCTTAGGGCCCAGACTAGAGAGAGGCGAGCAGTACTTC. The J gene is TRBJ2-7, the V gene TRBV7-9, with D possibly matching TRBD2 (6 bases). The CDR3 contains 16 residues. Per the germline V gene, CDR1 is SEHNR and CDR2 is FQNEAQ (reference sequence). The V and J ends lost 1 base and 6 bases respectively, with 19 bases between them.

V gene TRBV18 combines with J gene TRBJ2-6; 8 nucleotides line up with TRBD1. Germline values: CDR1 KGHSH, CDR2 LQKENI. Losses at the gene ends were 1 base for V and 2 bases for J; bases not matched to a gene: 1. The CDR3 length is 16 residues. DNA for the CDR3: TGTGCCAGCTCACCACAGACAGGGGCTGGGGCCAACGTCCTGACTTTC. Amino acids: CASSPQTGAGANVLTF.

The CDR3 is CASSFRQGPTGELFF. CDR3 sequence (DNA): TGTGCCAGCAGCTTCAGACAGGGACCCACCGGGGAGCTGTTTTTT. J is TRBJ2-2 and V is TRBV5-6, with 7 positions matching TRBD1. With 2 bases clipped from V and 4 bases from J, the junction kept 5 bases outside the gene matches. The CDR3 extends over 15 amino acids. Germline CDR1 is SGHDT and CDR2 is YYEEEE.

This chain connects TRBV7-2 to TRBJ1-1; 7 bases map to TRBD1. The CDR3 is 15 amino acids. Germline loops: CDR1 SGHTA, CDR2 FQGNSA. J lost 0 bases, V lost 5 bases, and 6 bases had no gene match. CDR3 region: CASSIRQGLNTEAFF. The CDR3 DNA sequence: TGTGCCAGCAGCATTAGACAGGGTCTGAACACTGAAGCTTTCTTT.

This rearrangement joins TRBV2 to TRBJ1-5; maybe TRBD1 (5 bases). The CDR3 consists of 15 residues. Deletions cut 6 bases from V and 0 bases from J, with 12 bases between. The germline V gene has CDR1 SNHLY and CDR2 FYNNEI. CDR3 sequence reads: CASRAGHHSNQPQHF. CDR3 DNA: TGTGCCAGCAGAGCCGGACACCATAGCAATCAGCCCCAGCATTTT. Supplemented by reference TRBV2 and TRBJ1-5, the full variable domain reads EPEVTQTPSHQVTQMGQEVILRCVPISNHLYFYWYRQILGQKVEFLVSFYNNEISEKSEIFDDQFSVERPDGSNFTLKIRSTKLEDSAMYFCASRAGHHSNQPQHFGDGTRLSIL.

J is TRBJ2-7 and V is TRBV11-2, with TRBD1 identical over 10 bases. CDR3 length: 13 amino acids. The germline V gene encodes CDR1 SGHAT and CDR2 FQNNGV. Unmatched junction bases numbered 5, after V lost 7 bases and J lost 5 bases. CDR3 sequence reads: CASTQTGGDEQYF. For the CDR3, the DNA is TGTGCCAGCACCCAGACAGGGGGCGACGAGCAGTACTTC. Together with reference TRBV11-2 and TRBJ2-7, the CDR3 gives the full variable domain: EAGVAQSPRYKIIEKRQSVAFWCNPISGHATLYWYQQILGQGPKLLIQFQNNGVVDDSQLPKDRFSAERLKGVDSTLKIQPAKLEDSAVYLCASTQTGGDEQYFGPGTRLTVT.

The chain is built from TRBV5-6 and TRBJ1-3, with 8 positions matching TRBD1. Germline loops: CDR1 SGHDT, CDR2 YYEEEE. The V and J ends lost 3 bases and 0 bases, in that order; junction bases with no gene match: 8. The CDR3 totals 17 residues. The CDR3, as DNA: TGTGCCAGCAGCTGGGGAACAGGGGGTCTCTCTGGAAACACCATATATTTT. This codes for CASSWGTGGLSGNTIYF.

The rearrangement joins TRBV4-3 to TRBJ1-1; D not resolved. This CDR3 contains 14 residues. Germline CDR1 LGHNA, CDR2 YSLEER. The V end was cut by 1 base, the J end by 6 bases, with 12 bases between. CDR3 DNA sequence: TGCGCCAGCAGCCAAGCGCCGGGGTCGCCTGAAGCTTTCTTT. This sequence encodes CASSQAPGSPEAFF.